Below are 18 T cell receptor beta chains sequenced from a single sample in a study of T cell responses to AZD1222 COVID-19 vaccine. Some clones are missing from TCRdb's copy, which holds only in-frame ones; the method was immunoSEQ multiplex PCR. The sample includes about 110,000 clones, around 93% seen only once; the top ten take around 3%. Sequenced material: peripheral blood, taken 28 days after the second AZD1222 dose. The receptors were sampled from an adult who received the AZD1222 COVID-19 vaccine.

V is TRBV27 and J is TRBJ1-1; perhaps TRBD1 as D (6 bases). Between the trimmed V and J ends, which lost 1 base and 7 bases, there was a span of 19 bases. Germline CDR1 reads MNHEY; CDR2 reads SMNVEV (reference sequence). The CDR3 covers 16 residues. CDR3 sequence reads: CASSLLGAGAQNEAFF. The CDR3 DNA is TGTGCCAGCAGTTTATTGGGAGCGGGGGCTCAGAATGAAGCTTTCTTT.

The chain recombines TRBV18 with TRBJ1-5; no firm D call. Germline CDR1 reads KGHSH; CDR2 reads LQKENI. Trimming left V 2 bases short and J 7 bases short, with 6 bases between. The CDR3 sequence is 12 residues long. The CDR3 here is CASSPSSQPQHF. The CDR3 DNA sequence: TGTGCCAGCTCACCATCGTCACAGCCCCAGCATTTT.

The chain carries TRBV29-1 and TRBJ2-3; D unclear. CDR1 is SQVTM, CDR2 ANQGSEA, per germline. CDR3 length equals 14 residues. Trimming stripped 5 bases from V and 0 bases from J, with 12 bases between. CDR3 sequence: CSVTPYSSTDTQYF. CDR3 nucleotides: TGCAGCGTTACACCCTATTCTAGCACAGATACGCAGTATTTT.

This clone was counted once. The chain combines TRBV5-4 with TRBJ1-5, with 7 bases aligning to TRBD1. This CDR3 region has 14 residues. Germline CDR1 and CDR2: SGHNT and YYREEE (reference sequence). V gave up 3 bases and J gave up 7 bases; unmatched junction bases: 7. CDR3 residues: CASSSQGLGQPQHF. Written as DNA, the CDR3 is TGTGCCAGCAGCTCACAGGGGTTGGGGCAGCCCCAGCATTTT. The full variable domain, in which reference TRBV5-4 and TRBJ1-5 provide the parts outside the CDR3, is ETGVTQSPTHLIKTRGQQVTLRCSSQSGHNTVSWYQQALGQGPQFIFQYYREEENGRGNFPPRFSGLQFPNYSSELNVNALELDDSALYLCASSSQGLGQPQHFGDGTRLSIL.

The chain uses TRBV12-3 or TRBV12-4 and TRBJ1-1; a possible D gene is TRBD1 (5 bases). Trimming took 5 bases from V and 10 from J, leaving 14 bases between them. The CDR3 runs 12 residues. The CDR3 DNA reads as TGTGCCAGCAGTCCCCCTCAGGGAGGAGCTTTCTTT. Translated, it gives CASSPPQGGAFF.

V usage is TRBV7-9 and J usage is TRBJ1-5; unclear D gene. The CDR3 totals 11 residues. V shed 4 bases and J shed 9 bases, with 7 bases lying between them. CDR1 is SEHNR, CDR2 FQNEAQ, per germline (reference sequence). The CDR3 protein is CASSSIGPQHF. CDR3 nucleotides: TGTGCCAGCAGCTCTATAGGGCCCCAGCATTTT.

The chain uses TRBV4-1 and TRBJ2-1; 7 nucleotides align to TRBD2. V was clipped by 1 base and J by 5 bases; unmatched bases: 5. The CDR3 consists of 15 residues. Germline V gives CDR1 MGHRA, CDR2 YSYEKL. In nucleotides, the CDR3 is TGCGCCAGCAGCCAAGGGCGGGGGAGAGACAATGAGCAGTTCTTC. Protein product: CASSQGRGRDNEQFF.

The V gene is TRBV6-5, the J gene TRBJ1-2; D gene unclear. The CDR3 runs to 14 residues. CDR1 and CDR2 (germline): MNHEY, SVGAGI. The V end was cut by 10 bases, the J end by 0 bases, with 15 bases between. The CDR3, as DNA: TGTGCCACCACTGGACGGGCAACTAACTATGGCTACACCTTC. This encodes CATTGRATNYGYTF.

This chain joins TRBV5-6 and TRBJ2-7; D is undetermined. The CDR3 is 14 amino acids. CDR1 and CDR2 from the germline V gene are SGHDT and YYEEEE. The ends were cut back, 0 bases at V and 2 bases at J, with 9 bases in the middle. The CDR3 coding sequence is TGTGCCAGCAGCTTGGAACGGCCGCCCTACGAGCAGTACTTC. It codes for CASSLERPPYEQYF. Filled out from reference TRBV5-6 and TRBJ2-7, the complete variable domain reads DAGVTQSPTHLIKTRGQQVTLRCSPKSGHDTVSWYQQALGQGPQFIFQYYEEEERQRGNFPDRFSGHQFPNYSSELNVNALLLGDSALYLCASSLERPPYEQYFGPGTRLTVT.

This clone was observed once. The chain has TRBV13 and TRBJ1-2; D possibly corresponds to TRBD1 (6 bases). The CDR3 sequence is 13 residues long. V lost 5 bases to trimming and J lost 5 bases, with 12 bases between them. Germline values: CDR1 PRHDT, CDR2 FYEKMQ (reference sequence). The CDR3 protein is CASSQTGTYGYTF. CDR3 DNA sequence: TGTGCCAGCAGCCAAACAGGGACTTATGGCTACACCTTC.

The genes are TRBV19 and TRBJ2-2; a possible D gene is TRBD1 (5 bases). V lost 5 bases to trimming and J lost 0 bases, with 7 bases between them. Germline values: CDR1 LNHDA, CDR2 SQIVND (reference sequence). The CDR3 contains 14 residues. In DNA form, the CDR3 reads TGTGCCAGTAGTGCAGGGTCGAACACCGGGGAGCTGTTTTTT. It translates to CASSAGSNTGELFF.

The CDR3: CASSPKSPGGATSGSRDTQYF. CDR3 nucleotides: TGTGCCAGCAGTCCCAAGAGCCCAGGGGGAGCAACTAGCGGGAGTCGGGATACGCAGTATTTT. This chain connects TRBV27 to TRBJ2-3; 11 bases align to TRBD2. In germline, CDR1 is MNHEY, CDR2 SMNVEV (reference sequence). Trimming at V came to 5 bases and at J to 6 bases, leaving 25 bases not matched to a gene. This CDR3 has 21 amino acids.

CDR3 sequence reads: CASNTLPPGNGYTF. CDR3 nucleotide sequence: TGTGCCAGCAATACCTTACCCCCAGGGAATGGCTACACCTTC. The chain joins TRBV6-5 to TRBJ1-2, with TRBD1 as a possible D gene (5 bases). Trimming took 7 bases from V and 6 from J, leaving 18 bases between them. The germline V gene has CDR1 MNHEY and CDR2 SVGAGI. The CDR3 runs to 14 residues.

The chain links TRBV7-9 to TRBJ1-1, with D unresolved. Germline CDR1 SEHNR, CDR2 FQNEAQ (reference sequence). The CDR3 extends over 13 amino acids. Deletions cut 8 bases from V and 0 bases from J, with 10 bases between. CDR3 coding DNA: TGTGCCAGCCTCTCAGTCTTGAACACTGAAGCTTTCTTT. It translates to CASLSVLNTEAFF. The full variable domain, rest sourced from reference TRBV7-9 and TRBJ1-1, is DTGVSQNPRHKITKRGQNVTFRCDPISEHNRLYWYRQTLGQGPEFLTYFQNEAQLEKSRLLSDRFSAERPKGSFSTLEIQRTEQGDSAMYLCASLSVLNTEAFFGQGTRLTVV.

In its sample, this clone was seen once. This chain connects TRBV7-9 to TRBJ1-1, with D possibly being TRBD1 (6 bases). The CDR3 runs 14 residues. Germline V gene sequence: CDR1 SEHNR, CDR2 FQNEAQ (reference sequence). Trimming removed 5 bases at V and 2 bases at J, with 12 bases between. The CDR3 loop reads CASSPWGANTEAFF. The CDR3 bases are TGTGCCAGCAGCCCATGGGGGGCAAACACTGAAGCTTTCTTT.

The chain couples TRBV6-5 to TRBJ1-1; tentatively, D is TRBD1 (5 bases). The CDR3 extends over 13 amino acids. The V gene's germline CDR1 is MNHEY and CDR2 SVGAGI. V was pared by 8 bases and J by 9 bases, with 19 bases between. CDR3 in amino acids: CASQNGAPPQAFF. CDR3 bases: TGTGCCAGCCAAAATGGGGCTCCCCCACAAGCTTTCTTT.

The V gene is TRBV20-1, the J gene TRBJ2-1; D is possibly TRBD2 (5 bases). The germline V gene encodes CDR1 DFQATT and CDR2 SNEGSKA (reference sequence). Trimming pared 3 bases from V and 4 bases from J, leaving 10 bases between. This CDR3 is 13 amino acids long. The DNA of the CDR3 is TGCAGTGCTAGTGAGGGCCGATACAATGAGCAGTTCTTC. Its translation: CSASEGRYNEQFF.

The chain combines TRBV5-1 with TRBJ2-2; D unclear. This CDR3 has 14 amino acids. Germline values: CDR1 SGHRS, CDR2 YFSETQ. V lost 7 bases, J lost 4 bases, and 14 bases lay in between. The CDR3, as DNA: TGCGCCAGCCGGACCCAAGGCGGCACCGGGGAGCTGTTTTTT. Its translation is CASRTQGGTGELFF.